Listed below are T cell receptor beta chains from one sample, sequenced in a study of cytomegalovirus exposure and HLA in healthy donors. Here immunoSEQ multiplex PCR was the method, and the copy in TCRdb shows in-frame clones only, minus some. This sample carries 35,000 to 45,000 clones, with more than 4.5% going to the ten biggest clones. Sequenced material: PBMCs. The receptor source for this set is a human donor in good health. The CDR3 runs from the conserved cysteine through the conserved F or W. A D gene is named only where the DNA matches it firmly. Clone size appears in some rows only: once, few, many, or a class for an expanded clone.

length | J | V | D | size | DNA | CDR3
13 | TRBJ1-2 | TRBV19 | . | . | TGTGCCAGTAGTATAGCCCGGTCCTATGGCTACACCTTC | CASSIARSYGYTF
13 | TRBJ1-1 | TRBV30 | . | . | TGTGCCTGGATTGGACAGCCGAACACTGAAGCTTTCTTT | CAWIGQPNTEAFF
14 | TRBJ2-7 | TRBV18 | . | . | TGTGCCAGCTCACCCAAACCGGACACCTACGAGCAGTACTTC | CASSPKPDTYEQYF
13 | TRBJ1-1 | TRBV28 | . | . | TGTGCCAGCGTGGGGCGTCCGAACACTGAAGCTTTCTTT | CASVGRPNTEAFF
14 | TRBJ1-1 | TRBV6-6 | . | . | TGTGCCAGCATCAAAGGACAGTTCTACACTGAAGCTTTCTTT | CASIKGQFYTEAFF
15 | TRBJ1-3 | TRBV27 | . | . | TGTGCCAGAGTCCTCCATGAGAGCTCTGGAAACACCATATATTTT | CARVLHESSGNTIYF
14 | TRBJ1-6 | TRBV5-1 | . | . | TGCGCCAGCAGCTTGGTAGGCGGAGATTCACCCCTCCACTTT | CASSLVGGDSPLHF
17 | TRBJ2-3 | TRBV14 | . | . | TGTGCCAGCAGCCAAGTTTTGGCAGGGAAGGCCACAGATACGCAGTATTTT | CASSQVLAGKATDTQYF
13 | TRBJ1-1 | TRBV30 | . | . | TGTGCCTGGAGTGCCCGGGGGGACACTGAAGCTTTCTTT | CAWSARGDTEAFF
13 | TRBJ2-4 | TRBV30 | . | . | TGTGCCTGGAGTGGACTAGCCAAAAACATTCAGTACTTC | CAWSGLAKNIQYF
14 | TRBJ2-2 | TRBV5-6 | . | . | TGTGCCAGCAGCTTGACAGTGAACACCGGGGAGCTGTTTTTT | CASSLTVNTGELFF
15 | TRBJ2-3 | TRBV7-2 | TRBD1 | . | TGTGCCAGCAGCCGGACAGGAGCCCGCACAGATACGCAGTATTTT | CASSRTGARTDTQYF
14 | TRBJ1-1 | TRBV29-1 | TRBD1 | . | TGCAGCGTTGAAAGGACAGGGAAGTTCACTGAAGCTTTCTTT | CSVERTGKFTEAFF
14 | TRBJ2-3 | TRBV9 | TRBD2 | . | TGTGCCAGCAGGCCCGGGACGGGGGGGGATACGCAGTATTTT | CASRPGTGGDTQYF
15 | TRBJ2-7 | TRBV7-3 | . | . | TGTGCCAGCAGCTTAGGGGGGGCTTCGAAGGGCGAGCAGTACTTC | CASSLGGASKGEQYF
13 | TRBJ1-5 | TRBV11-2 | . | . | TGTGCCAGCAGCTTAGAGGGGGGGGAGCCCCAGCATTTT | CASSLEGGEPQHF
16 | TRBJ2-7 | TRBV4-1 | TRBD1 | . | TGCGCCAGCAGCCAAGGACAGGGGGCCATCTCCTACGAGCAGTACTTC | CASSQGQGAISYEQYF
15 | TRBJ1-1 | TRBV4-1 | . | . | TGCGCCAGCAGCCAACCGTCAGGGTTGAACACTGAAGCTTTCTTT | CASSQPSGLNTEAFF
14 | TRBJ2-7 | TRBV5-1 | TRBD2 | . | TGCGCCAGCAGTTCGGGGGGACGGTCCTACGAGCAGTACTTC | CASSSGGRSYEQYF
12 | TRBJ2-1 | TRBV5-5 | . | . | TGTGCCAGCAGCGAACAGTTGGAAGAGCAGTTCTTC | CASSEQLEEQFF
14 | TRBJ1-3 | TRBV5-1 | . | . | TGCGCCAGCAGCCACCAGTCCTCTGGAAACACCATATATTTT | CASSHQSSGNTIYF
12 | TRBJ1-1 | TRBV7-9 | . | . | TGTGCCAGCAGCTTAGCGACATATGAAGCTTTCTTT | CASSLATYEAFF
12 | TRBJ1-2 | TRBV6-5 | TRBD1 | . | TGTGCCAGCAGTTGGGGACAGGATGGCTACACCTTC | CASSWGQDGYTF
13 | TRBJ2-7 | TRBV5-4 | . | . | TGTGCCAGCAGCGGGGACACCGCCTACGAGCAGTACTTC | CASSGDTAYEQYF
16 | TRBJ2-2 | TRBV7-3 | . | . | TGTGCCAGCAGCTTAACGCCGACAATGGGCACCGGGGAGCTGTTTTTT | CASSLTPTMGTGELFF
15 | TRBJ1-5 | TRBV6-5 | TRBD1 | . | TGTGCCAGCAGCTTGGACAGGAACGGGAATCAGCCCCAGCATTTT | CASSLDRNGNQPQHF
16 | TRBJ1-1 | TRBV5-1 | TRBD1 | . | TGCGCCAGCAGCTACTCCGGGACAGGGGGAGACACTGAAGCTTTCTTT | CASSYSGTGGDTEAFF
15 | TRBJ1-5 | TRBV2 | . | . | TGTGCCAGCAGGGGGGCACCGAATAGCAATCAGCCCCAGCATTTT | CASRGAPNSNQPQHF
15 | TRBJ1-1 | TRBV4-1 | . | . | TGCGCCAGCAGCCCACCGGGGAGACCGGACACTGAAGCTTTCTTT | CASSPPGRPDTEAFF
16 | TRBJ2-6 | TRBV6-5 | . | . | TGTGCCAGCAGTTACTCGGAGGACTCTGGGGCCAACGTCCTGACTTTC | CASSYSEDSGANVLTF
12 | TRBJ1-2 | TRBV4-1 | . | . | TGCGCCAGCAGCCAAGGCCTACAGGGCTACACCTTC | CASSQGLQGYTF
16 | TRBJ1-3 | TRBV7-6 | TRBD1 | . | TGTGCCAGCAGCTTAGCACCGACAGGGGCTGGAAACACCATATATTTT | CASSLAPTGAGNTIYF
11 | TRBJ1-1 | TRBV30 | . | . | TGTGCCTGGAGTTTTCAGGGGGAAGCTTTCTTT | CAWSFQGEAFF
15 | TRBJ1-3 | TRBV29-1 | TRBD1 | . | TGCAGCGTTGAAATTACAGGGGGCAATGGAAACACCATATATTTT | CSVEITGGNGNTIYF
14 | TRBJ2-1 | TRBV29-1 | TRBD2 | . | TGCAGCGTTGACTCTAGCGGGACATACAATGAGCAGTTCTTC | CSVDSSGTYNEQFF
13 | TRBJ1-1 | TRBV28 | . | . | TGTGCCAGCGGACAAGGTTTGAACACTGAAGCTTTCTTT | CASGQGLNTEAFF
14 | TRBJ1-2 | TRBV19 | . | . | TGTGCCAGTACTCCCTCCCGCAGGCTCGGTGGCTACACCTTC | CASTPSRRLGGYTF
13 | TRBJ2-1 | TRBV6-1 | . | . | TGTGCCAGCAGTGGACAGTCCTACAATGAGCAGTTCTTC | CASSGQSYNEQFF
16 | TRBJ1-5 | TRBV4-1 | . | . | TGCGCCAGCAGCCATGCGCACCAGGTTACGAATCAGCCCCAGCATTTT | CASSHAHQVTNQPQHF
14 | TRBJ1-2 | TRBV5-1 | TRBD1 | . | TGCGCCAGCAGCTTGGGACAGGGGACCTATGGCTACACCTTC | CASSLGQGTYGYTF
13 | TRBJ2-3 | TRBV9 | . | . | TGTGCCAGCAGCCTGAGCGGAAGGGAGCGGCAGTATTTT | CASSLSGRERQYF
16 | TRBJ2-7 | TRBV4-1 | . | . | TGCGCCAGCAGCCAAGATGAGAGGGGGATCTCCTACGAGCAGTACTTC | CASSQDERGISYEQYF
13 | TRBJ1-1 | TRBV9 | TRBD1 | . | TGTGCCAGCAGCGTTACAGGGGCCACTGAAGCTTTCTTT | CASSVTGATEAFF
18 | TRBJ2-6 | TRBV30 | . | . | TGTGCCTGGAGTGTACTTCGGACTATGTACACTGGGGCCAACGTCCTGACTTTC | CAWSVLRTMYTGANVLTF
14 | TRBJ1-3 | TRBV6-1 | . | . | TGTGCCAGCAAGCGCTCGGGGTCTGGAAACACCATATATTTT | CASKRSGSGNTIYF
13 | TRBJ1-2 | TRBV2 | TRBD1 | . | TGTGCCAGCAGCTTAGGACAGGGGTATGGCTACACCTTC | CASSLGQGYGYTF
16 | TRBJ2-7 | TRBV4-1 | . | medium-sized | TGCGCCAGCAGCCCGACGCGGGACCGACAAGCCTACGAGCAGTACTTC | CASSPTRDRQAYEQYF
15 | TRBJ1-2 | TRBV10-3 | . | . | TGTGCCACCACCGAGGTTGAAGGGAGCACGTATGGCTACACCTTC | CATTEVEGSTYGYTF
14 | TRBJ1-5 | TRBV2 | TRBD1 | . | TGTGCCTCCGACAGGGAGGTGAGCAATCAGCCCCAGCATTTT | CASDREVSNQPQHF